The rows below give T cell receptor beta chains drawn from one sample of a study of radiation and T cells in renal cell carcinoma. Measured with immunoSEQ multiplex PCR; TCRdb has only the in-frame clones, and not every one. Here the sample spans 150,000 to 200,000 clones, approximately 90% being singletons. The sequences come from blood, collected from a patient whose treatment included radiotherapy and nephrectomy. The receptors were gathered from a woman aged 45-59 years with renal cell carcinoma. The CDR3 runs from the conserved cysteine through the conserved F or W. The D gene is left open where the match is weak. Part of the rows lack a size; the others show once, few, many or a class for expanded clones.

D gene: TRBD1; J gene: TRBJ1-1; V gene: TRBV18; clone size: .; CDR3 DNA: TGTGCCAGCTCAACGACAGGGGGCAACACTGAAGCTTTCTTT; CDR3 protein: CASSTTGGNTEAFF
D gene: .; J gene: TRBJ1-4; V gene: TRBV9; clone size: .; CDR3 DNA: TGTGCCAGCAGCGCCTTGACAGATAATGAAAAACTGTTTTTT; CDR3 protein: CASSALTDNEKLFF
D gene: .; J gene: TRBJ1-1; V gene: TRBV19; clone size: .; CDR3 DNA: TGTGCCAGTAGTATAGGGAGACCCCTAAACACTGAAGCTTTCTTT; CDR3 protein: CASSIGRPLNTEAFF
D gene: .; J gene: TRBJ1-4; V gene: TRBV5-1; clone size: .; CDR3 DNA: TGCGCCAGCAGCCGACAATTGGGGGATGAAAAACTGTTTTTT; CDR3 protein: CASSRQLGDEKLFF
D gene: TRBD1; J gene: TRBJ1-5; V gene: TRBV27; clone size: once; CDR3 DNA: TGTGCCAGCAGTTCCGACAGGGGCGGGCAGCCCCAGCATTTT; CDR3 protein: CASSSDRGGQPQHF
D gene: TRBD1; J gene: TRBJ1-5; V gene: TRBV19; clone size: .; CDR3 DNA: TGTGCCAGTAGTAACAGACAGGGGGCTAGTAATCAGCCCCAGCATTTT; CDR3 protein: CASSNRQGASNQPQHF
D gene: .; J gene: TRBJ1-5; V gene: TRBV19; clone size: .; CDR3 DNA: TGTGCCAGTAGTATGGGGACTTTTAATCAGCCCCAGCATTTT; CDR3 protein: CASSMGTFNQPQHF
D gene: TRBD1; J gene: TRBJ2-7; V gene: TRBV5-8; clone size: .; CDR3 DNA: TGTGCCAGCAGCGGAGACTACAGGGGTAAAGAGCAGTACTTC; CDR3 protein: CASSGDYRGKEQYF
D gene: .; J gene: TRBJ2-7; V gene: TRBV9; clone size: .; CDR3 DNA: TGTGCCAGCAGCGTAGATTTTGCAGGGCCCACCTACGAGCAGTACTTC; CDR3 protein: CASSVDFAGPTYEQYF
D gene: TRBD2; J gene: TRBJ2-6; V gene: TRBV30; clone size: .; CDR3 DNA: TGTGCCTGGAGTTCCCTTAACCTGGGACTAGCGGGGTCAGGGGCCAACGTCCTGACTTTC; CDR3 protein: CAWSSLNLGLAGSGANVLTF
D gene: .; J gene: TRBJ1-2; V gene: TRBV11-2; clone size: .; CDR3 DNA: TGTGCCAGCAGCTTAGGGAGTTCCTATGGCTACACCTTC; CDR3 protein: CASSLGSSYGYTF
D gene: .; J gene: TRBJ1-4; V gene: TRBV2; clone size: .; CDR3 DNA: TGTGCCAGCAGTGAACTCAGTCGGGGAGAAAAACTGTTTTTT; CDR3 protein: CASSELSRGEKLFF
D gene: .; J gene: TRBJ1-3; V gene: TRBV11-1; clone size: .; CDR3 DNA: TGTGCCAGCAGCTTATCCCAGTCTGGAAACACCATATATTTT; CDR3 protein: CASSLSQSGNTIYF
D gene: .; J gene: TRBJ1-4; V gene: TRBV7-9; clone size: .; CDR3 DNA: TGTGCCAGCAGCCCGCCGGGCGTCGGAAATGAAAAACTGTTTTTT; CDR3 protein: CASSPPGVGNEKLFF
D gene: .; J gene: TRBJ1-6; V gene: TRBV30; clone size: once; CDR3 DNA: TGTGCCTGGATTGGTGCAGGGTGGAATTCACCCCTCCACTTT; CDR3 protein: CAWIGAGWNSPLHF
D gene: .; J gene: TRBJ1-2; V gene: TRBV11-2; clone size: once; CDR3 DNA: TGTGCCAGCAGCTCGTCTTCGGGGGTGGGCTACACCTTC; CDR3 protein: CASSSSSGVGYTF
D gene: .; J gene: TRBJ2-7; V gene: TRBV14; clone size: .; CDR3 DNA: TGTGCCAGCAGCCAAGGAGGGACGGGTTCCTACGAGCAGTACTTC; CDR3 protein: CASSQGGTGSYEQYF
D gene: .; J gene: TRBJ1-2; V gene: TRBV9; clone size: few; CDR3 DNA: TGTGCCAGCATTAACCAGGGTCGTGGCTACACCTTC; CDR3 protein: CASINQGRGYTF
D gene: .; J gene: TRBJ1-4; V gene: TRBV7-6; clone size: once; CDR3 DNA: TGTGCCAGCAGCTTAACAGCAGCTGCAACTAATGAAAAACTGTTTTTT; CDR3 protein: CASSLTAAATNEKLFF
D gene: .; J gene: TRBJ2-5; V gene: TRBV5-3; clone size: .; CDR3 DNA: TGTGCCAGAAGCTACCAGCTATGGTACCAAGAGACCCAGTACTTC; CDR3 protein: CARSYQLWYQETQYF
D gene: .; J gene: TRBJ1-2; V gene: TRBV7-8; clone size: .; CDR3 DNA: TGTGCCAGCAGCTTAGAAGGTCTGTCTGGCTACACCTTC; CDR3 protein: CASSLEGLSGYTF
D gene: .; J gene: TRBJ1-4; V gene: TRBV7-4; clone size: .; CDR3 DNA: TGTGCCAGCAGCTCTCCCGGGACACATAATGAAAAACTGTTTTTT; CDR3 protein: CASSSPGTHNEKLFF
D gene: .; J gene: TRBJ2-6; V gene: TRBV5-1; clone size: .; CDR3 DNA: TGCGCCAGCAGCTTCACCGTATCTGGGGCCAACGTCCTGACTTTC; CDR3 protein: CASSFTVSGANVLTF
D gene: .; J gene: TRBJ1-2; V gene: TRBV28; clone size: .; CDR3 DNA: TGTGCCAGCAGTTGGGCCGCGGTTGGTGGGGGGACCCCTAACTATGGCTACACCTTC; CDR3 protein: CASSWAAVGGGTPNYGYTF
D gene: .; J gene: TRBJ1-2; V gene: TRBV11-2; clone size: .; CDR3 DNA: TGTGCCAGCAGCTTAGCTGGTTATGGCTACACCTTC; CDR3 protein: CASSLAGYGYTF
D gene: .; J gene: TRBJ2-3; V gene: TRBV18; clone size: .; CDR3 DNA: TGTGCCAGCTCACCGCAGAACACTCCTGAAGATACGCAGTATTTT; CDR3 protein: CASSPQNTPEDTQYF
D gene: TRBD1; J gene: TRBJ1-2; V gene: TRBV7-3; clone size: .; CDR3 DNA: TGTGCCAGCAGCCCGATTCCGGGACAGGGGGCGCGAGGTCGAGGCTACACCTTC; CDR3 protein: CASSPIPGQGARGRGYTF
D gene: .; J gene: TRBJ1-6; V gene: TRBV5-1; clone size: once; CDR3 DNA: TGCGCCAGCAGCTTGGGTAGGGAGGAATCACCCCTCCACTTT; CDR3 protein: CASSLGREESPLHF
D gene: TRBD1; J gene: TRBJ1-4; V gene: TRBV6-5; clone size: .; CDR3 DNA: TGTGCCAGCAGTGGCACAGGGGGCGATGAAAAACTGTTTTTT; CDR3 protein: CASSGTGGDEKLFF
D gene: .; J gene: TRBJ1-3; V gene: TRBV7-9; clone size: .; CDR3 DNA: TGTGCCAGCAGCTTAGTTGCATACCGGGGGGACGGAAACACCATATATTTT; CDR3 protein: CASSLVAYRGDGNTIYF
D gene: TRBD1; J gene: TRBJ2-7; V gene: TRBV7-9; clone size: .; CDR3 DNA: TGTGCCAGCACCCCAAGGGGACAGGTCTACGAGCAGTACTTC; CDR3 protein: CASTPRGQVYEQYF
D gene: .; J gene: TRBJ2-7; V gene: TRBV5-4; clone size: .; CDR3 DNA: TGTGCCAGCAGCTACACCCAGGGGACTTACGAGCAGTACTTC; CDR3 protein: CASSYTQGTYEQYF
D gene: TRBD1; J gene: TRBJ2-2; V gene: TRBV5-1; clone size: .; CDR3 DNA: TGCGCCAGCAGTAATACAGGGGGCTCAACCGGGGAGCTGTTTTTT; CDR3 protein: CASSNTGGSTGELFF
D gene: .; J gene: TRBJ2-2; V gene: TRBV7-6; clone size: .; CDR3 DNA: TGTGCCAGCAGCTTGACAAACGCGAACACCGGGGAGCTGTTTTTT; CDR3 protein: CASSLTNANTGELFF
D gene: .; J gene: TRBJ1-2; V gene: TRBV25-1; clone size: .; CDR3 DNA: TGTGCCAGCAGGAGCCAGGGGTCTGGCTACACCTTC; CDR3 protein: CASRSQGSGYTF
D gene: .; J gene: TRBJ2-3; V gene: TRBV6-5; clone size: .; CDR3 DNA: TGTGCCAGCAGCCCCAGGGTGGGTACGCAGTATTTT; CDR3 protein: CASSPRVGTQYF
D gene: .; J gene: TRBJ1-5; V gene: TRBV4-3; clone size: .; CDR3 DNA: TGCGCCAGCAGCCAAGGAAGGGGGGATCAGCCCCAGCATTTT; CDR3 protein: CASSQGRGDQPQHF
D gene: .; J gene: TRBJ1-5; V gene: TRBV4-1; clone size: once; CDR3 DNA: TGCGCCAGCAGCGTTCAGGTAACTCAGCCCCAGCATTTT; CDR3 protein: CASSVQVTQPQHF
D gene: TRBD2; J gene: TRBJ2-2; V gene: TRBV7-9; clone size: .; CDR3 DNA: TGTGCCAGCAGACTACTAGGACTAGTAGGCGGGGAGCTGTTTTTT; CDR3 protein: CASRLLGLVGGELFF
D gene: .; J gene: TRBJ2-5; V gene: TRBV11-3; clone size: .; CDR3 DNA: TGTGCCAGCAGCTCCGGTTCTGGTACCCAAGAGACCCAGTACTTC; CDR3 protein: CASSSGSGTQETQYF
D gene: .; J gene: TRBJ1-1; V gene: TRBV6-5; clone size: .; CDR3 DNA: TGTGCCAGCAGGCCCGCTGCGACAGGGAACACTGAAGCTTTCTTT; CDR3 protein: CASRPAATGNTEAFF